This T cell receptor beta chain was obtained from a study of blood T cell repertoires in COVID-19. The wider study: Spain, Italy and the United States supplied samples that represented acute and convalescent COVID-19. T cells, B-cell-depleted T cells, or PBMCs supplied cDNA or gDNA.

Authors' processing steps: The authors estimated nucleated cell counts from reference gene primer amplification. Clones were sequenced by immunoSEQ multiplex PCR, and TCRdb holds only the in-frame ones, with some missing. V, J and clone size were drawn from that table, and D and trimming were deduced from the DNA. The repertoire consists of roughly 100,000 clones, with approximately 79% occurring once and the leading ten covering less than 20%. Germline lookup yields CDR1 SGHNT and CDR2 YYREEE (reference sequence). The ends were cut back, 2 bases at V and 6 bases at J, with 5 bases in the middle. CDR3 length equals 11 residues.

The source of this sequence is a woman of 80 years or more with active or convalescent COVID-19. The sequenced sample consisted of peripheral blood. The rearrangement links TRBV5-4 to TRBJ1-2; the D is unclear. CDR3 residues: CASSFGDGYTF. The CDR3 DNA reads TGTGCCAGCAGCTTCGGGGATGGCTACACCTTC.